These T cell receptor beta chains were read from a single sample in a study of response to subunit inactivated influenza vaccine. Each CDR3 protein gets one entry after TCRdb re-called the RT-PCR reads with MiXCR. The sample carries about 780,000 distinct CDR3 sequences, less than 20% recorded once. The sample in question was PBMCs from blood, obtained around 5 days after vaccination. All receptors come from a middle-aged man who received an inactivated influenza vaccine. CDR3s include the opening cysteine and the closing phenylalanine or tryptophan. D genes are given only for firm matches. Clone size appears in some rows only: once, few, many, or a class for an expanded clone.

clone_size,j_call,d_call,v_call,cdr3_nt,cdr3_aa
-,TRBJ2-3,TRBD2,TRBV10-1,TGCGCCAGCAGTGGGACTAGCACAGATACGCGGTATTTT,CASSGTSTDTRYF
-,TRBJ2-5,-,TRBV10-3,TGTGCCATCAGGCTAGCGAAGCAAGAGACCCAGTACTTC,CAIRLAKQETQYF
few,TRBJ1-2,-,TRBV7-2,TGTGCCAGCAGCTTAAGTCCACAGGGAGGTGGCTACACCTTC,CASSLSPQGGGYTF
few,TRBJ1-1,-,TRBV10-3,TGTGCCACCCATCCGGGGGTGAACACTGAAGCTTTCTTT,CATHPGVNTEAFF
-,TRBJ2-7,-,TRBV19,TGTGCCAGTAGTATCGCAGGGGTCTACGAGCAGTACTTC,CASSIAGVYEQYF
-,TRBJ2-5,-,TRBV7-7,TGTGCCAGCAGCTTTCATTCGGGGGAGACCCAGTACTTC,CASSFHSGETQYF
many,TRBJ2-4,-,TRBV20-1,TGCAGTGCTACCTCCCGGGCCAAAAACATTCAGTACTTC,CSATSRAKNIQYF
few,TRBJ1-2,-,TRBV20-1,TGCAGTGCTAGGTTCCCCGGCCGTGGGTATCGCTATGGCTACACCTTC,CSARFPGRGYRYGYTF
few,TRBJ2-7,TRBD2,TRBV20-1,TGCAGTGCTAGAGATACTAGCGGGCGCTCCTACGAGCAGTACTTC,CSARDTSGRSYEQYF
many,TRBJ2-1,-,TRBV5-1,TGCGCCAGCAGAAAACCCGGGGACTCCTACAATGAGCAGTTCTTC,CASRKPGDSYNEQFF
-,TRBJ2-1,TRBD1,TRBV6-2/TRBV6-3,TGTGCCAGCAGTTTTGACAGGGTACATGAGCAGTTCTTC,CASSFDRVHEQFF
-,TRBJ2-7,-,TRBV3-1,TGTGCCAGCAGCCAAGGACCCACCGGGACTGCCCCTTACGAGCAGTACTTC,CASSQGPTGTAPYEQYF
few,TRBJ2-7,TRBD2,TRBV5-1,TGCGCCAGCAGCTGGGGGACTAGCGGACGCTACGAGCAGTACTTC,CASSWGTSGRYEQYF
-,TRBJ2-7,TRBD1,TRBV29-1,TGCAGCGTTGGAACCCGGGACAGAGCCTACGAGCAGTACTTC,CSVGTRDRAYEQYF
few,TRBJ2-3,TRBD1,TRBV12-3/TRBV12-4,TGTGCCAGCACGACAGGGGCAACCGGAGATACGCAGTATTTT,CASTTGATGDTQYF
-,TRBJ2-7,-,TRBV20-1,TGCAGTGCCCCTCCCGGGGGGCCTGGGTACGAGCAGTACTTC,CSAPPGGPGYEQYF
-,TRBJ2-2,TRBD2,TRBV6-5,TGTGCCAGCAGTTTTCTAGCGGGGATCAACACCGGGGAGCTGTTTTTT,CASSFLAGINTGELFF
-,TRBJ2-5,TRBD1,TRBV20-1,TGCAGTGCTAGAGAGGCACAGGGGATGAAGGAGACCCAGTACTTC,CSAREAQGMKETQYF
-,TRBJ2-1,TRBD2,TRBV7-9,TGTGCCAGCAGGGCTAGCGGGAGAGGTGGAAAATACAATGAGCAGTTCTTC,CASRASGRGGKYNEQFF
-,TRBJ2-7,TRBD2,TRBV4-2,TGTGCCAGCAGCCAACTTATAGCGGGAGCCGACGAGCAGTACTTC,CASSQLIAGADEQYF
-,TRBJ2-1,-,TRBV4-3,TGCGCCAGCAGCCAAGTAGAGGGAGTTGAGCAGTTCTTC,CASSQVEGVEQFF
-,TRBJ1-4,-,TRBV12-3/TRBV12-4,TGTGCCAGCAGTTTGACCCTTCGTGGGTCACTGTTTTTT,CASSLTLRGSLFF
few,TRBJ2-7,TRBD2,TRBV4-3,TGCGCCAGCAGCCAAGGCTTTTCGGCGGGGGGCTCCTACGAGCAGTACTTC,CASSQGFSAGGSYEQYF
-,TRBJ2-7,TRBD1,TRBV6-1,TGTGCCAGCAGAGAATCCGGGACAGGGGGGTTCAACGAGCAGTACTTC,CASRESGTGGFNEQYF
-,TRBJ2-7,-,TRBV3-1,TGTGCCAGCAGCCAAGGGGGATTCGAGCAGTACTTC,CASSQGGFEQYF
-,TRBJ2-1,-,TRBV5-5,TGTGCCAGCAGCCAGGCCCGCAATGAGCAGTTCTTC,CASSQARNEQFF
few,TRBJ2-7,TRBD2,TRBV4-3,TGCGCCAGCAGCCAACAGAGGCTAGCGGGAGCCGAGCAGTACTTC,CASSQQRLAGAEQYF
few,TRBJ1-2,TRBD1,TRBV11-1,TGTGCCAGCAGCTTAACGACAGGGGACGGCTACACCTTC,CASSLTTGDGYTF
few,TRBJ2-7,-,TRBV10-3,TGTGCCATCAGTGAGTCTTACAGGTCCTACGAGCAGTACTTC,CAISESYRSYEQYF
many,TRBJ1-1,-,TRBV27,TGTGCCAGCAGCCCAGGGCAGGGTGTCGGGAACACTGAAGCTTTCTTT,CASSPGQGVGNTEAFF
-,TRBJ1-6,TRBD1,TRBV28,TGTGCCAGCAGTACCCAAGAGGGACAGAGAAATTCACCCCTCCACTTT,CASSTQEGQRNSPLHF
-,TRBJ2-7,-,TRBV4-3,TGCGCCAGCAGCCAAGATCCCAACGGAGTCTACGAGCAGTACTTC,CASSQDPNGVYEQYF
many,TRBJ2-1,TRBD2,TRBV4-3,TGCGCCAGCAGCCACCTTAGCGGGGGTGGGTACAATGAGCAGTTCTTC,CASSHLSGGGYNEQFF
many,TRBJ2-2,-,TRBV4-3,TGCGCCAGCAGCGAATACCTAACCGGGGAGCTGTTTTTT,CASSEYLTGELFF
-,TRBJ1-4,-,TRBV3-1,TGTGCCAGCAGCCAAGACCGGGGATTTAATGAAAAACTGTTTTTT,CASSQDRGFNEKLFF
-,TRBJ2-5,-,TRBV6-5,TGTGCCAGCAGTTACTCACCCGGGACCTGGGGAGAGACCCAGTACTTC,CASSYSPGTWGETQYF
-,TRBJ2-6,TRBD2,TRBV12-3/TRBV12-4,TGTGCCAGCAGCCTTACTAGCGGGAGGGCCATCGCCTCTGGGGCCAACGTCCTGACTTTC,CASSLTSGRAIASGANVLTF
-,TRBJ1-3,-,TRBV6-1,TGTGCCAGCAGTGAAGCATTCGGACCCTCTGGAAACACCATATATTTT,CASSEAFGPSGNTIYF
few,TRBJ2-2,-,TRBV7-9,TGTGCCAGCAGCTTCCTGACAAGCAACTTCACCGGGGAGCTGTTTTTT,CASSFLTSNFTGELFF
few,TRBJ2-2,-,TRBV25-1,TGTGCCAGCAGTGAATCAGGATGGGCCGGGGAGCTGTTTTTT,CASSESGWAGELFF
few,TRBJ2-7,-,TRBV6-1,TGTGCCAGCAGCCACCCCCCGGACATGAACTACGAGCAGTACTTC,CASSHPPDMNYEQYF
few,TRBJ2-1,TRBD2,TRBV27,TGTGCCAGCAGTTTATTGGGCGGGGGGGCCAGCGATGAGCAGTTCTTC,CASSLLGGGASDEQFF
-,TRBJ2-3,-,TRBV7-2,TGTGCCAGCAGCTTCGGACGGGTTCCCACAGATACGCAGTATTTT,CASSFGRVPTDTQYF
few,TRBJ2-1,-,TRBV20-1,TGCAGTGCTAGAGGATCGGCAGTCTCCTACAATGAGCAGTTCTTC,CSARGSAVSYNEQFF
-,TRBJ2-1,-,TRBV12-3/TRBV12-4,TGTGCCAGCACCCCCCTGGGTCTTATGAATGAGCAGTTCTTC,CASTPLGLMNEQFF
-,TRBJ1-4,-,TRBV21-1,TGTGCCAGCAGCAAGGGGGAATTAACAACTAATGAAAAACTGTTTTTT,CASSKGELTTNEKLFF
few,TRBJ2-7,TRBD2,TRBV6-2/TRBV6-3,TGTGCCAGCAGAATAGCGGGGGGCAGGTACGAGCAGTACTTC,CASRIAGGRYEQYF
few,TRBJ1-5,-,TRBV20-1,TGCAGTGCTACGGACAGCCCAAATCAGCCCCAGCATTTT,CSATDSPNQPQHF
-,TRBJ2-1,TRBD2,TRBV24-1,TGTGCCACCGGCAACCCAATAGCGGGAGGCCACAATGAGCAGTTCTTC,CATGNPIAGGHNEQFF
-,TRBJ2-3,TRBD1,TRBV29-1,TGCAGCGCAGAGACAGGGTGGACAGATACGCAGTATTTT,CSAETGWTDTQYF